This T cell receptor beta chain comes out of a study of T cells after yellow fever vaccination. Study details: For low cell numbers, libraries were made with SMART-Seq v4 Ultra Low Input. Study-wide findings and caveats: The CD4 compartment and the CD8 compartment contained a small share of clonotypes in common. Abundant clonotypes from the bulk population could get into FACS-sorted repertoires as contaminants. Weaker in magnitude, the secondary response showed a faster peak on day 5 versus 15.

V shed 2 bases, J shed 2 bases, and the junction held 1 base outside the gene matches. Germline V CDR1 and CDR2: SGHRS, YFSETQ. The CDR3 is made up of 14 amino acids. From the 5' RACE reads, TCRdb called clonotypes with MiXCR, one entry per CDR3 protein. Altogether more than 65,000 distinct CDR3 sequences are present, more than 5.5% being singletons, with the ten largest covering about 27%. This clonotype was observed at least ten times. Its antigen is still unknown. Sample: CD8+ T cells sorted from PBMCs, taken 9 to 11 days after the first yellow fever vaccination. This chain links TRBV5-1 with TRBJ2-1; 7 bases are a match to TRBD2. The receptor's source is a man aged 18 to 35 who received the YFV17D yellow fever vaccine. CDR3 sequence (DNA): TGCGCCAGCAGCTTCGGGGGGACCTACAATGAGCAGTTCTTC. This gives the protein CASSFGGTYNEQFF.